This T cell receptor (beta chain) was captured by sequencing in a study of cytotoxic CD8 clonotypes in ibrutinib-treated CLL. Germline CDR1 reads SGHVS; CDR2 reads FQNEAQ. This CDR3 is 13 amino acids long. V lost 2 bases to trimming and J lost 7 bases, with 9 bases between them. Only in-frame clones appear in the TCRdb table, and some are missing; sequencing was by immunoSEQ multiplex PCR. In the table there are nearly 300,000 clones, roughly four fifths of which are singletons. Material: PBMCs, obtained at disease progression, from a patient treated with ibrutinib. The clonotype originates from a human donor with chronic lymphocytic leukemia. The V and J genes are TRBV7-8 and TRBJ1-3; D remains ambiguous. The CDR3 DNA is TGTGCCAGCAGCTTAATAGGGTTCAACACCATATATTTT. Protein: CASSLIGFNTIYF.